This T cell receptor beta chain came from a study of breast tumors, draining lymph nodes, adjacent tissues listed by TCRdb under 2016. In the study overall: The study compared TCR beta repertoires across tumor, adjacent nontumor tissue and axillary lymph nodes from breast cancer patients. In human breast cancer, the study set out to evaluate how tumor, surrounding tissue and draining lymph node repertoires relate to one another and whether T cells may move between these sites. What the research found in general, with its limitations: T-cell repertoire diversity in tumors was found to be lower than in lymph nodes but higher than in nontumor tissue, and preferential V and J gene usage was observed. The data were considered consistent with most tumor T cells being derived from the lymph node and subsequently expanding within tumor tissue. In luminal-like breast cancer, tumor and nontumor tissue repertoires resembled each other significantly more than in basal-like breast cancer. The study presented the conclusion that tumor T cells originate in lymph nodes as consistent with a hypothesis, not as something directly demonstrated.

The listed sequencing device is Illumina HiSeq 2000. Multiplex PCR amplification was used to build the TCR beta chain libraries. The amplified TCR beta chain products were analyzed by high-throughput sequencing. TCRdb ran its own pipeline on the public reads, namely fastp trimming at Q25 and MiXCR clone calling, and kept in-frame beta chains. A single entry per CDR3 protein holds the most common genes and DNA from its merged rows. The sample includes about 200,000 distinct CDR3 sequences, with approximately 31% observed a single time. The top ten hold over 4% of the sample. The lymph node samples were taken from the axillary draining lymph nodes of breast cancer patients. In the germline V gene, CDR1 corresponds to LGHNA and CDR2 to YNFKEQ. The CDR3 contains 22 residues, cysteine and phenylalanine counted. The DNA shown is the 66-base CDR3, in frame from base 1. V loses 2 bases of germline sequence and J loses 1 base, and the interval between the two ends is 27 bases.

Comment on this clonotype: Its cognate antigen has yet to be identified. Per-base qualities were not stored, and no clone one base away is much larger.

The sequence joins TRBV4-2 to TRBJ1-6; the best D guess is TRBD1, with 6 bases matching. Material for sequencing was axillary lymph node tissue. The TCR was taken from a female donor with breast cancer. Some clones in this sample may be carry-over from other donors' samples. At the DNA level, the sequence is TGTGCCAGCAGCCAATTAGCGGGGGCCCTCACAGATACGCAGTCCTATAATTCACCCCTCCACTTT. This codes for CASSQLAGALTDTQSYNSPLHF.